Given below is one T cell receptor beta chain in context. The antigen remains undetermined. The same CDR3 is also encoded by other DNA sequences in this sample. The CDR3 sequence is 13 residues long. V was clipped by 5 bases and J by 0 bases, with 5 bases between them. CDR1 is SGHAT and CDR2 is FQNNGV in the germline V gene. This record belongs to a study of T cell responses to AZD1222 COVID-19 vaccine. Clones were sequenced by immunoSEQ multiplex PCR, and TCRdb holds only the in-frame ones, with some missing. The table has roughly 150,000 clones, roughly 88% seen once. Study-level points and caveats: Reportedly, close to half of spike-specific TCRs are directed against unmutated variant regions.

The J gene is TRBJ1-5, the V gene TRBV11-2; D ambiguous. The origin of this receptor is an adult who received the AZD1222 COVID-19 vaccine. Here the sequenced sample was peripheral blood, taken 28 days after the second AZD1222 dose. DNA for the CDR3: TGTGCCAGCAGCCTCTATAGCAATCAGCCCCAGCATTTT. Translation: CASSLYSNQPQHF.